Sequencing of this TCR beta chain was carried out in a study of neoadjuvant anti-PD-1 for oral cavity cancer. Across the whole study: Patients without progression received a fourth nivolumab dose around day 43, then surgical resection on days 50-56. Whole-study results and caveats: PBMC Gini-index clonality exceeded responders' in non-responders post-nivolumab.

No culture or expansion preceded analysis of these blood cells. In the case of this clone: Its antigen is still unknown.

The assay was immunoSEQ multiplex PCR, and TCRdb's table has in-frame clones only and misses some. The table has fewer than 70,000 clones, roughly three quarters seen once. Germline loops: CDR1 SGHRS, CDR2 YFSETQ. This CDR3 is 18 amino acids long. The junction had 12 bases not matched to a gene; V was cut back by 0 bases and J by 2 bases. Sequences were derived from PBMCs, sampled before nivolumab (anti-PD-1) treatment. The chain is built from TRBV5-1 and TRBJ2-3; 7 positions agree with TRBD2. This TCR was recovered from a person aged 35-79 years with oral cavity squamous cell carcinoma. The CDR3 loop is CASSLVGKGGGVTDTQYF. The CDR3 coding sequence is TGCGCCAGCAGCTTGGTGGGAAAGGGCGGGGGAGTCACAGATACGCAGTATTTT.